The source of this T cell receptor beta chain is a study of vaccination effects on CD4 cells after COVID-19. Study-level background: Post-vaccine samples followed the second dose by a median of 72 days. General observations from the study: At late timepoints after vaccination, vaccine- and infection-induced clones shrank markedly.

J lost 1 base, V lost 0 bases, and 5 bases had no gene match. The germline V gene encodes CDR1 SGDLS and CDR2 YYNGEE. The length of the CDR3 is 16 residues. Comment on this clone: Its target is not known.

Within the ViraFEST assay, antigen-specific CD4+ T cells underwent expansion with viral peptide pools prior to sequencing. When around nine days of culture had elapsed, CD4+ T cells were isolated. Two-dose BNT162b2 or mRNA-1273 vaccination was given to participants. A half-volume exchange with IL-2 medium occurred on days 3 and 7. The data were produced by immunoSEQ multiplex PCR, yet TCRdb's version contains in-frame clones alone and is incomplete. The sample records some 68,000 clones, over 70% being singletons. The TCR originated in a human donor who received a COVID-19 vaccine. The sample in question was CD4+ T cells from PBMCs cultured with HCoV-229E spike peptides, obtained after COVID-19 vaccination. J is TRBJ2-5 and V is TRBV9; 8 nucleotides line up with TRBD2. CDR3 DNA: TGTGCCAGCAGCGTAGCCCAGCGGGGGCCCCAAGAGACCCAGTACTTC. Translating gives CASSVAQRGPQETQYF.